Reported below is one T cell receptor beta chain. The antigen is undetermined. Reverse transcription of roughly 0.45 to 1 ug RNA was performed with random hexamers. Multiplex immunoSEQ PCR targeted 54 Vbeta and 13 Jbeta TCR beta segments. Via MiXCR, TCRdb re-called the immunoSEQ multiplex PCR reads, giving one row per CDR3 protein. This table holds approximately 150,000 distinct CDR3 sequences, roughly 94% found once. This sample was included in a study of CD8 T cells in Susac syndrome. CD8+ and CD4+ T cells circulating in blood were sequenced for TCR beta. Study-level points and caveats: A relatively small number of individuals underwent TCR sequencing and HLA analysis.

The clonotype was recovered from a human donor in good health. Sequenced sample: CD4+ T cells from PBMCs.

CDR3 bases: TGCGCCAGCAGACAGGGAGGCGACGAGCAGTACTTC. Residues: CASRQGGDEQYF. The V gene is TRBV10-2, the J gene TRBJ2-7; either TRBD1 or TRBD2 may fit D (6 bases each). The CDR3 sequence is 12 residues long. Trimming removed 6 bases from V and 5 bases from J, with 11 bases in between. The V gene's germline CDR1 is WSHSY and CDR2 SAAADI.